This T cell receptor (beta chain) is from a study of blood T cells in healthy people across ages. General observations from the study: The study lacked donor CMV status, which possibly confounded expanded clonotype changes. Aged donors had fewer naive CD4+ cells and lower diversity than long-lived donors.

Whenever a sample was processed, at least 6 million PBMCs were isolated. This clonotype was recorded at least ten times. Its antigen is undetermined. Germline values: CDR1 SGHTA, CDR2 FQGTGA. The CDR3 runs 14 residues. Germline trimming cut 5 bases from V and 2 bases from J; bases unmatched to any gene: 5. A second PCR of 7 to 11 cycles used a sample-barcoded 5' primer and a J-beta primer mix. TCRdb re-derived calls from the 5' RACE reads in MiXCR, one entry per CDR3 protein. The table includes 980,000 or so distinct CDR3 sequences, under 50% detected once. This clonotype originated in a man between 25 and 39 years old in good health. Specimen: blood. The chain combines TRBV7-3 with TRBJ2-7; 8 positions agree with TRBD2. The CDR3 loop is CASSVLAGPYEQYF. For the CDR3, the DNA is TGTGCCAGCAGCGTTTTAGCGGGACCCTACGAGCAGTACTTC.